The 29 T cell receptor beta chains listed next were all sequenced from one sample in a study of shared clonotypes between healthy human individuals. Generated by immunoSEQ multiplex PCR, the TCRdb table keeps only in-frame clones and is missing some. The sample has approximately 1,500,000 clones, 95% to 99% seen once. The source material was naive CD4+ T cells sorted from blood. The subset denotes: CD45RA+ positively selected. The receptors originated from a man under 40 in good health.

The chain employs TRBV9 and TRBJ1-1, with no clear D. Per germline, CDR1 SGDLS and CDR2 YYNGEE. V was shortened by 4 bases and J by 7 bases, with 14 bases between the two germline ends. CDR3 length: 13 residues. The CDR3 protein is CASSPIGRGEAFF. As DNA, the CDR3 is TGTGCCAGCAGCCCTATCGGGCGGGGTGAAGCTTTCTTT.

The chain links TRBV6-1 to TRBJ1-3; D possibly corresponds to TRBD1 (5 bases). This CDR3 is 13 amino acids long. V was pared by 8 bases and J by 2 bases, with 10 bases between. Germline V lookup: CDR1 MNHNS, CDR2 SASEGT. CDR3 bases: TGTGCCAGCTCGGCAGGGACTGGAAACACCATATATTTT. Protein product: CASSAGTGNTIYF.

The chain employs TRBV7-3 and TRBJ2-5; D uncertain. There are 13 residues in the CDR3. V lost 2 bases to trimming and J lost 7 bases, with 11 bases between them. Germline V CDR1 and CDR2: SGHTA, FQGTGA. The CDR3 is CASSLLGARTQYF. The CDR3 DNA follows: TGTGCCAGCAGCTTACTCGGAGCCAGGACCCAGTACTTC.

This chain uses TRBV10-1 with TRBJ2-5; D remains unclear. The CDR3 spans 14 residues. Trimming removed 0 bases from V and 5 bases from J, with 10 bases in between. CDR1 and CDR2 from the germline V gene are WNHNN and SYGVQD (reference sequence). As DNA, the CDR3 is TGCGCCAGCAGTGAGTCTGGCAGGCCGGAGACCCAGTACTTC. Amino acid sequence: CASSESGRPETQYF.

This clone was found once. The chain links TRBV7-9 to TRBJ2-3; 9 nucleotides agree with TRBD2. The J segment lost 2 bases and the V segment lost 5 bases, leaving 8 bases of the junction unmatched. The CDR3 sequence is 16 residues long. Germline lookup yields CDR1 SEHNR and CDR2 FQNEAQ (reference sequence). Written as DNA, the CDR3 is TGTGCCAGCAGCCATGAAAGCGGGAGGTTCACAGATACGCAGTATTTT. As protein: CASSHESGRFTDTQYF.

This clone was picked up a small number of times. The chain carries TRBV6-5 and TRBJ1-3; 8 nucleotides align to TRBD1. Trimming at V came to 2 bases and at J to 0 bases, leaving 3 bases not matched to a gene. Germline CDR1 and CDR2: MNHEY and SVGAGI. The CDR3 contains 16 residues. Here the CDR3 reads CASSYADRASGNTIYF. Written as DNA, the CDR3 is TGTGCCAGCAGTTACGCGGACAGGGCCTCTGGAAACACCATATATTTT.

The rearrangement links TRBV18 to TRBJ2-2, with 7 bases lining up with TRBD1. CDR3 size: 16 residues. CDR1 and CDR2 from the germline V gene are KGHSH and LQKENI. V lost 2 bases and J lost 0; bases outside the gene matches: 3. The CDR3 loop is CASSPGTVSNTGELFF. For the CDR3, the DNA is TGTGCCAGCTCACCAGGGACAGTTTCGAACACCGGGGAGCTGTTTTTT.

The genes are TRBV7-2 and TRBJ2-7, with D unresolved. Between the trimmed V and J ends, which lost 3 bases and 4 bases, there was a span of 16 bases. Germline-derived CDR1 and CDR2 are SGHTA and FQGNSA. The CDR3 contains 15 residues. The CDR3 loop is CASSLVTTRTYEQYF. The CDR3 nucleotides are TGTGCCAGCAGCTTGGTAACCACGCGAACTTACGAGCAGTACTTC.

The CDR3 nucleotides are TGTGCCAGTATAGCCGGGGAGAGCTCCTACAATGAGCAGTTCTTC. The encoded protein is CASIAGESSYNEQFF. The chain employs TRBV5-4 and TRBJ2-1, with D tentatively TRBD2 (5 bases). V was trimmed by 8 bases and J by 0 bases, leaving 15 bases between them. There are 15 residues in the CDR3. CDR1 is SGHNT and CDR2 is YYREEE in the germline V gene (reference sequence).

The chain joins TRBV29-1 to TRBJ2-4, with a weak D call TRBD2 (6 bases). The V gene's germline CDR1 is SQVTM and CDR2 ANQGSEA. The length of the CDR3 is 12 residues. Trimming took 4 bases from V and 7 from J, leaving 11 bases between them. The CDR3 here is CSVGDGRNIQYF. The CDR3 nucleotides are TGCAGCGTTGGGGATGGGAGGAACATTCAGTACTTC.

About this clone: Additional DNA sequences in this sample encode the identical CDR3. The chain's CDR3 is CASSVGGGTYNEQFF. The CDR3 nucleotides read TGTGCCAGCAGCGTAGGGGGCGGGACATACAATGAGCAGTTCTTC. V is TRBV9 and J is TRBJ2-1; D may be TRBD1 or TRBD2 (6 bases each). CDR1 is SGDLS and CDR2 is YYNGEE in the germline V gene. CDR3 length: 15 amino acids. V lost 0 bases, J lost 4 bases, and 11 bases lay in between.

The gene calls are TRBV9 and TRBJ2-2, with 8 bases matching TRBD2. Germline V gene sequence: CDR1 SGDLS, CDR2 YYNGEE. CDR3 length equals 16 residues. V gave up 4 bases and J gave up 3 bases; unmatched junction bases: 8. CDR3 protein: CASSLLLAGDTGELFF. The DNA for the CDR3 is TGTGCCAGCAGCTTACTCCTAGCGGGTGACACCGGGGAGCTGTTTTTT.

The chain employs TRBV29-1 and TRBJ2-1; 7 bases agree with TRBD2. Trimming removed 7 bases from V and 1 base from J; junction bases left unmatched: 13. The CDR3 runs to 16 residues. Germline CDR1 is SQVTM and CDR2 is ANQGSEA. The CDR3 DNA is TGCAGCGCCGAGGGGAGGGCCACGAAATCCTACAATGAGCAGTTCTTC. Residues: CSAEGRATKSYNEQFF.

The rearrangement uses TRBV5-1 and TRBJ2-3, with D possibly TRBD2 on 5 matching bases. V dropped 0 bases and J dropped 3 bases, with 20 bases sitting between them. The CDR3 length is 18 residues. Germline V gives CDR1 SGHRS, CDR2 YFSETQ. The CDR3: CASSLAVATRVGTDTQYF. CDR3 nucleotide sequence: TGCGCCAGCAGCTTGGCGGTTGCCACTAGGGTTGGGACAGATACGCAGTATTTT. The full variable domain, with the rest looked up from reference TRBV5-1 and TRBJ2-3, is KAGVTQTPRYLIKTRGQQVTLSCSPISGHRSVSWYQQTPGQGLQFLFEYFSETQRNKGNFPGRFSGRQFSNSRSEMNVSTLELGDSALYLCASSLAVATRVGTDTQYFGPGTRLTVL.

The chain is built from TRBV6-6 and TRBJ2-7; possibly TRBD1 or TRBD2 for D (5 bases each). The ends were cut back, 6 bases at V and 6 bases at J, with 15 bases in the middle. Germline V lookup: CDR1 MNHNY, CDR2 SVGAGI (reference sequence). There are 13 residues in the CDR3. CDR3 amino acids: CASRTRDLGEQYF. The CDR3 bases are TGTGCCAGCAGGACGAGGGACCTTGGCGAGCAGTACTTC.

The V and J genes are TRBV11-2 and TRBJ2-7; D is uncertain. There are 16 residues in the CDR3. Deletions cut 0 bases from V and 3 bases from J, with 15 bases between. The V gene's germline CDR1 is SGHAT and CDR2 FQNNGV. Here the CDR3 DNA reads TGTGCCAGCAGCTTAGACCTCGCCAGCCGCTACTACGAGCAGTACTTC. The encoded protein is CASSLDLASRYYEQYF.

Points on this clone: Other nucleotide sequences from this sample produce the same CDR3. The genes are TRBV18 and TRBJ2-7; tentative D call: TRBD1 (5 bases). V shed 0 bases and J shed 3 bases, with 6 bases lying between them. The germline V gene has CDR1 KGHSH and CDR2 LQKENI. The CDR3 has 13 residues. Here the CDR3 reads CASSPPGHYEQYF. The DNA for the CDR3 is TGTGCCAGCTCACCACCAGGACACTACGAGCAGTACTTC.

On this clone: Other DNA sequences in the sample encode the same CDR3. This chain joins TRBV27 and TRBJ2-5, with 7 bases fitting TRBD2. Germline V gene sequence: CDR1 MNHEY, CDR2 SMNVEV (reference sequence). The V gene end was trimmed by 3 bases and the J gene end by 5 bases; junction bases not matched to a gene: 3. The CDR3 is made up of 13 amino acids. CDR3 sequence (DNA): TGTGCCAGCAGTTTTTTGGGAGGGGAGACCCAGTACTTC. Translation: CASSFLGGETQYF.

This clone was observed a single time. In DNA form, the CDR3 reads TGTGCCAGTAGTATAGAACAGGGACTGTCGAGCTCCTACAATGAGCAGTTCTTC. It specifies CASSIEQGLSSSYNEQFF. V and J are TRBV19 and TRBJ2-1; perhaps D is TRBD1 or TRBD2 (6 bases each). This CDR3 is 18 amino acids long. Germline CDR1 LNHDA, CDR2 SQIVND (reference sequence). V lost 0 bases, J lost 0 bases, and 15 bases lay in between.

This clone was recorded only once. The chain carries TRBV5-1 and TRBJ2-4, with 7 bases identical to TRBD1. The CDR3 is 16 amino acids. Germline lookup yields CDR1 SGHRS and CDR2 YFSETQ. V lost 0 bases and J lost 8; bases outside the gene matches: 11. The CDR3 is CASSLGATGIVDIQYF. CDR3 coding DNA: TGCGCCAGCAGCTTGGGGGCGACAGGGATAGTGGACATTCAGTACTTC. Full variable domain (outside the CDR3, taken from reference TRBV5-1 and TRBJ2-4): KAGVTQTPRYLIKTRGQQVTLSCSPISGHRSVSWYQQTPGQGLQFLFEYFSETQRNKGNFPGRFSGRQFSNSRSEMNVSTLELGDSALYLCASSLGATGIVDIQYFGAGTRLSVL.

This clone was picked up one time. The J gene is TRBJ1-4, the V gene TRBV6-5; a weak D match, TRBD1 (5 bases). CDR3 length equals 11 residues. The germline gives CDR1 MNHEY, CDR2 SVGAGI. V dropped 7 bases and J dropped 8 bases, with 8 bases sitting between them. The CDR3 DNA reads as TGTGCCAGCATGGGACCCGAAAAACTGTTTTTT. This codes for CASMGPEKLFF.

V gene TRBV30 combines with J gene TRBJ1-2, with 8 bases that match TRBD1. V was pared by 2 bases and J by 4 bases, with 12 bases of the junction left unmatched. The germline V gene has CDR1 GTSNPN and CDR2 SVGIG (reference sequence). This CDR3 region has 16 residues. CDR3 DNA sequence: TGTGCCTGGAGTTCCTTGGGGGACAGGAGAGGCTATGGCTACACCTTC. Translated: CAWSSLGDRRGYGYTF.

The chain uses TRBV6-6 and TRBJ2-7; D is unclear. Deletions cut 2 bases from V and 2 bases from J, with 13 bases between. The CDR3 is 15 residues long. Germline assignment: CDR1 MNHNY and CDR2 SVGAGI (reference sequence). CDR3 sequence reads: CASSYRPADPYEQYF. In nucleotides, the CDR3 is TGTGCCAGCAGTTACCGCCCTGCGGACCCCTACGAGCAGTACTTC.

This chain connects TRBV18 to TRBJ1-3; possible D gene TRBD1, 5 bases. Trimming took off 2 bases at V and 7 bases at J, with 21 bases between the two ends. CDR3 length equals 17 residues. Germline loops: CDR1 KGHSH, CDR2 LQKENI. The CDR3 coding sequence is TGTGCCAGCTCACCATTTGGGCCCAACTCACCAGGGAACACCATATATTTT. Protein product: CASSPFGPNSPGNTIYF.

V usage is TRBV4-2 and J usage is TRBJ2-1; 8 bases agree with TRBD2. After removal of 2 bases from V and 9 bases from J, the junction contained 15 bases not matched to a gene. Germline CDR1 is LGHNA and CDR2 is YNFKEQ. The CDR3 sequence is 17 residues long. CDR3 nucleotide sequence: TGTGCCAGCAGCCAACCGCCTACTGGACTAGCATTAGGTGAGCAGTTCTTC. This sequence encodes CASSQPPTGLALGEQFF.

The gene calls are TRBV4-3 and TRBJ2-2; 8 bases line up with TRBD2. Trimming cost V 3 bases and J 1 base; bases outside gene matches: 10. The CDR3 loop spans 18 amino acids. Looked up from germline, CDR1 is LGHNA and CDR2 is YSLEER. The CDR3 here is CASSQDPWAGGNTGELFF. The CDR3, as DNA: TGCGCCAGCAGCCAGGACCCGTGGGCGGGAGGGAACACCGGGGAGCTGTTTTTT.

The genes are TRBV13 and TRBJ2-7; 10 bases agree with TRBD2. With V trimmed by 6 bases and J by 2 bases, 7 bases remained unmatched. This CDR3 has 15 residues. Germline assignment: CDR1 PRHDT and CDR2 FYEKMQ (reference sequence). The CDR3 DNA reads as TGTGCCAGCAGGGCAGGACTAGCGGTTACCTACGAGCAGTACTTC. Protein: CASRAGLAVTYEQYF.

This clone has only one observation. The rearrangement joins TRBV2 to TRBJ2-1; tentatively, D is TRBD1 (6 bases). Germline lookup yields CDR1 SNHLY and CDR2 FYNNEI. The V end was cut by 7 bases, the J end by 2 bases, with 15 bases between. The CDR3 is made up of 15 amino acids. This chain's CDR3 is CASNVRDITYNEQFF. CDR3 coding DNA: TGTGCCAGCAATGTCCGGGACATCACCTACAATGAGCAGTTCTTC.

The V call is TRBV11-2, the J call TRBJ2-4; 13 bases are shared with TRBD2. Trimming took 5 bases from V and 4 from J; bases not matched to a gene: 11. Germline CDR1 is SGHAT and CDR2 is FQNNGV. The CDR3 is 18 amino acids. The CDR3 sequence is CASSRGLAGPRGKNIQYF. CDR3 nucleotides: TGTGCCAGCAGCCGGGGACTAGCGGGACCCAGGGGGAAAAACATTCAGTACTTC. The full variable domain, in which reference TRBV11-2 and TRBJ2-4 provide the parts outside the CDR3, is EAGVAQSPRYKIIEKRQSVAFWCNPISGHATLYWYQQILGQGPKLLIQFQNNGVVDDSQLPKDRFSAERLKGVDSTLKIQPAKLEDSAVYLCASSRGLAGPRGKNIQYFGAGTRLSVL.